Shown below are 18 T cell receptor beta chains from a single sample sequenced in a study of T-cell memory formation after mild COVID-19. TCRdb reprocessed the 5' RACE reads with MiXCR, giving one entry per CDR3 protein. The top ten clones hold over 2% of a sample with some 120,000 distinct CDR3 sequences, roughly 6% of them seen once. The sequencing sample was made of PBMCs or a T cell subset sorted from them (not recorded which). The receptor set was obtained from an adult woman who had mild COVID-19 (a few samples of this study predate the infection). Cell type and time point are not known.

This clonotype was seen a few times. The chain links TRBV2 to TRBJ1-2; D is undetermined. There are 13 residues in the CDR3. Deletions cut 1 base from V and 5 bases from J, with 8 bases between. CDR1 is SNHLY and CDR2 is FYNNEI in the germline V gene. The CDR3 reads CASSEDITYGYTF. In nucleotides, the CDR3 is TGTGCCAGCAGTGAAGACATCACTTATGGCTACACCTTC.

This clonotype was seen at least ten times. Its ends do not fully match the called genes, so a read error is possible. The chain has TRBV7-2 and TRBJ2-3; 7 positions match TRBD1. Germline CDR1 and CDR2: SGHTA and FQGNSA. The CDR3 spans 14 residues. In nucleotides, the CDR3 is TGTGCCAGCACCTTAGACAGGGTCGCAGATACGCAGTATTTT. Translating gives CASTLDRVADTQYF.

Only a few counts were recorded for this clonotype. The V gene is TRBV7-6, the J gene TRBJ1-1, with TRBD1 matching 7 bases. J gave up 2 bases and V 4 bases, and 10 bases lay outside the gene matches. This CDR3 has 16 residues. The germline gives CDR1 SGHVS, CDR2 FNYEAQ. The CDR3 DNA reads TGTGCCAGCAGCTCGTACAACAGGGGTAAAAACACTGAAGCTTTCTTT. This gives the protein CASSSYNRGKNTEAFF.

This clonotype was found many times. The V call is TRBV12-3 or TRBV12-4, the J call TRBJ2-1; possible D gene TRBD1, 5 bases. V lost 6 bases and J lost 0, with 9 bases in between. The CDR3 covers 14 residues. Here the CDR3 reads CASRKGYSYNEQFF. CDR3 DNA sequence: TGTGCCAGCAGAAAGGGGTACTCCTACAATGAGCAGTTCTTC.

This clonotype appeared a few times. The rearrangement uses TRBV3-1 and TRBJ1-5; D is perhaps TRBD1 (5 bases). Trimming left V 3 bases short and J 6 bases short, with 18 bases between. Looked up from germline, CDR1 is LGHDT and CDR2 is YNNKEL (reference sequence). This CDR3 is built from 16 residues. The CDR3 loop reads CASSHRGQRVSQPQHF. CDR3 nucleotides: TGTGCCAGCAGCCATCGTGGACAAAGAGTGAGTCAGCCCCAGCATTTT.

This clonotype has ten or more counts. The V gene is TRBV7-2, the J gene TRBJ2-5; a weak D match, TRBD1 (6 bases). There are 16 residues in the CDR3. Germline loops: CDR1 SGHTA, CDR2 FQGNSA. The V gene lost 0 bases and the J gene lost 5 bases, with 16 bases spanning the gap. The CDR3 protein is CASSLARQATWETQYF. CDR3 coding DNA: TGTGCCAGCAGCTTAGCAAGACAGGCCACCTGGGAGACCCAGTACTTC.

This clonotype was detected ten times or more. J is TRBJ1-1 and V is TRBV20-1; D is possibly TRBD1 (6 bases). V was clipped by 7 bases and J by 1 base, with 10 bases between them. Germline V gives CDR1 DFQATT, CDR2 SNEGSKA (reference sequence). The CDR3 runs to 12 residues. In DNA form, the CDR3 reads TGCAGTGTTTCGGGACAGAACACTGAAGCTTTCTTT. Protein product: CSVSGQNTEAFF.

This chain joins TRBV9 and TRBJ1-2; D is undetermined. The CDR3 contains 10 residues. Germline V gene lookup returns CDR1 SGDLS and CDR2 YYNGEE. V was clipped by 4 bases and J by 5 bases, with 3 bases between them. The DNA for the CDR3 is TGTGCCAGCAGCAATTATGGCTACACCTTC. Residues: CASSNYGYTF.

This clonotype was seen at least ten times. The chain recombines TRBV14 with TRBJ2-1, with 9 bases fitting TRBD2. The CDR3 is 17 residues long. V shed 3 bases, J shed 10 bases, and the junction held 16 bases outside the gene matches. The germline CDR1 and CDR2 sequences are SGHDN and FVKESK. CDR3 sequence (DNA): TGTGCCAGCAGCCACCGCCCTCTAGCGGGGCTCCCAAGAGAGCAGTTCTTC. Translated, it gives CASSHRPLAGLPREQFF. The variable domain in full, with the rest retrieved from reference TRBV14 and TRBJ2-1, is EAGVTQFPSHSVIEKGQTVTLRCDPISGHDNLYWYRRVMGKEIKFLLHFVKESKQDESGMPNNRFLAERTGGTYSTLKVQPAELEDSGVYFCASSHRPLAGLPREQFFGPGTRLTVL.

This clonotype was picked up many times. The chain uses TRBV9 and TRBJ1-2, with 9 bases fitting TRBD1. The CDR3 sequence is 16 residues long. Per the germline V gene, CDR1 is SGDLS and CDR2 is YYNGEE. Trimming at V came to 3 bases and at J to 2 bases, leaving 8 bases not matched to a gene. CDR3 bases: TGTGCCAGCAGCGCTTACTACAGGGGGCGCAACTATGGCTACACCTTC. Encoded protein: CASSAYYRGRNYGYTF.

This clonotype came up many times. The rearrangement links TRBV7-2 to TRBJ2-1, with 7 bases lining up with TRBD1. Germline CDR1 SGHTA, CDR2 FQGNSA. Trimming at V came to 5 bases and at J to 6 bases, leaving 10 bases not matched to a gene. The CDR3 is 15 amino acids. The CDR3 coding sequence is TGTGCCAGCAGCCGTGGGGACAGACAGCTCAATGAGCAGTTCTTC. Its protein product is CASSRGDRQLNEQFF.

The sample holds a few counts of this clonotype. Because the CDR3 is missing its conserved closing phenylalanine or tryptophan, this is likely a read error. No DNA is shown, since the ends of the CDR3 on it are uncertain; the CDR3 is the one TCRdb lists. The chain recombines TRBV5-5 with TRBJ2-7; the table's TRBD1 call for D was not verified on the DNA. From germline, CDR1 is SGHKS and CDR2 YYEKEE (reference sequence). The CDR3 comprises 12 residues, both ends counted. CDR3 protein: CASSSSGTGAMI.

The chain joins TRBV5-1 to TRBJ1-2, with D possibly being TRBD1 (6 bases). Germline V gives CDR1 SGHRS, CDR2 YFSETQ. V gave up 2 bases and J gave up 8 bases, with 22 bases separating them. There are 16 residues in the CDR3. The CDR3 loop reads CASSFSGGSTRTGYTF. CDR3 nucleotides: TGCGCCAGCAGCTTCTCCGGGGGCTCTACCAGGACGGGCTACACCTTC. The whole variable domain, filled in from reference TRBV5-1 and TRBJ1-2, reads KAGVTQTPRYLIKTRGQQVTLSCSPISGHRSVSWYQQTPGQGLQFLFEYFSETQRNKGNFPGRFSGRQFSNSRSEMNVSTLELGDSALYLCASSFSGGSTRTGYTFGSGTRLTVV.

This clonotype showed up many times. The J gene is TRBJ2-5, the V gene TRBV5-1; D ambiguous. The CDR3 is made up of 14 amino acids. The V gene's germline CDR1 is SGHRS and CDR2 YFSETQ. Trimming took off 0 bases at V and 1 base at J, with 7 bases between the two ends. DNA for the CDR3: TGCGCCAGCAGCTTGGTCCCCATCCAAGAGACCCAGTACTTC. Its protein product is CASSLVPIQETQYF.

This clonotype was picked up many times. V is TRBV30 and J is TRBJ2-1, with D perhaps given as TRBD1 or TRBD2 (5 bases each). V was shortened by 2 bases and J by 12 bases, with 14 bases between the two germline ends. Germline CDR1 reads GTSNPN; CDR2 reads SVGIG (reference sequence). This CDR3 is 12 amino acids long. The CDR3, as DNA: TGTGCCTGGAGTTACGGGGACCGAGGGCAGTTCTTC. This codes for CAWSYGDRGQFF.

This clonotype appeared many times. The chain carries TRBV7-2 and TRBJ2-7, with D tentatively TRBD1 or TRBD2 (7 bases each). V lost 2 bases, J lost 6 bases, and 14 bases lay in between. CDR1 SGHTA and CDR2 FQGNSA come from the germline V gene. CDR3 size: 14 residues. This chain's CDR3 is CASSLIRGGGEQYF. The CDR3 bases are TGTGCCAGCAGCTTAATCAGGGGGGGCGGCGAGCAGTACTTC.

In this sample, this clonotype turned up a few times. The chain couples TRBV7-2 to TRBJ2-2; D gene unclear. Looked up from germline, CDR1 is SGHTA and CDR2 is FQGNSA. This CDR3 contains 16 residues. V was clipped by 2 bases and J by 0 bases, with 10 bases between them. CDR3 DNA: TGTGCCAGCAGCTTACATGTTGCTACGAACACCGGGGAGCTGTTTTTT. Protein: CASSLHVATNTGELFF.

This clonotype was seen only a few times. The chain recombines TRBV5-1 with TRBJ1-3; the D is unclear. V shed 0 bases and J shed 0 bases, with 7 bases lying between them. CDR1 is SGHRS and CDR2 is YFSETQ in the germline V gene. The length of the CDR3 is 15 residues. This CDR3 reads CASSLGGISGNTIYF. CDR3 DNA sequence: TGCGCCAGCAGCTTGGGCGGAATCTCTGGAAACACCATATATTTT.